This T cell receptor (beta chain) derives from a study of blood T cell repertoires in COVID-19 (dated by TCRdb to 2020 to 2021). With regard to the full study: Samples covering the acute and convalescent phases of COVID-19 were provided by collaborators in the United States, Italy and Spain. Deeply sampled blood TCRbeta repertoires from subjects exposed to, actively infected with, or recovered from COVID-19 were included in the dataset. The prospective study material was composed of cDNA or gDNA derived from T cells, B-cell-depleted T cells, or PBMCs. HLA class I and class II types, where available, came from metadata supplied by the sample provider rather than from assay-based typing. The repertoires were released in a freely available public database intended as a resource for research on the immune response to SARS-CoV-2. Samples were obtained from the ongoing ImmuneRACE study (first 160 participants) and from some 1,200 subjects provided by 6 global collaborators. The sample metadata nearly always contained a de-identified subject ID, COVID-19 status, age in years and sex. Paper-wide results and their limitations: How much clinical and demographic metadata was included differed by source and by participant, and the metadata was provided uncurated.

At one collaborating source in Seattle, patients were enrolled during active infection and were followed longitudinally through the course of disease. The collaborating institutions used their own protocols to collect whole blood in K2EDTA tubes. For TCRbeta analysis, collaborators shipped samples as frozen whole blood, isolated PBMCs, or DNA extracted from either of those sample types. About this clone: What this receptor recognizes is not known. No base quality values were provided; no much bigger clone lies one nucleotide off.

TCRbeta CDR3 regions were amplified from genomic DNA by means of the immunoSEQ Assay, a bias-controlled multiplex PCR. The source study handled its data this way. The number of nucleated cells in each sample was estimated by amplification of reference gene primers within the assay. To quantify the absolute abundance of each unique TCRbeta CDR3 rearrangement, sequence reads were collapsed and filtered. For each sample, productive Simpson clonality was calculated as the square root of Simpson's diversity index across productive rearrangements. This immuneACCESS table, as held by TCRdb, lists in-frame sequences with V and J called but not all clones. Of the missing ones, under half trace to an unresolved V gene in checked studies; the others have no known cause. That table gives V, J and clone size, and the DNA gave D and trimming. The sample table shows 250,000 or so clones, and around 88% are seen once. The top ten hold around 6.6% of the sample.

From V the trimming removes 0 bases and from J it removes 3 bases, while the gene matches leave 4 bases of the junction unaccounted for. The germline V gene (reference sequence) sets CDR1 to LNHNV and CDR2 to YYDKDF. The CDR3 holds 16 amino acids from the cysteine to the phenylalanine. Only the CDR3 portion is preserved as DNA: 48 bases, with reading frame beginning at the first base. Specimen: peripheral blood. The TCR was taken from a woman in her 30s with COVID-19, enrolled during active disease. The sequence is built from TRBV15 and TRBJ1-4, with 7 bases aligning to TRBD1. This receptor has the CDR3 CATSRDAGTANEKLFF. DNA sequence: TGTGCCACCAGCAGAGATGCCGGGACAGCTAATGAAAAACTGTTTTTT.